A single T cell receptor (beta chain) is shown here with its context. Its antigen is unidentified. Adult donors, all healthy and HIV-negative, had no recent acute infections or vaccinations. In the CD4+ fraction, cells were divided into CD45RA+ naive and CD45RA-negative memory subsets. Sequenced by immunoSEQ multiplex PCR; TCRdb stores in-frame clones only, minus some. The profile covers about 2.4 million clones, with more than 85% appearing a single time and 0.36% taken by the ten largest. This sample was taken from a study of shared clonotypes between healthy human individuals. The CDR3 has 15 amino acids. CDR1 is MDHEN, CDR2 SYDVKM, per germline. V lost 6 bases and J lost 5, with 16 bases in between. Points from the study as a whole: Around 5% was the fraction of naive CD4 clonotypes found shared across four donors. A reduction in generation probabilities was seen for non-shared clonotypes relative to those shared by all four donors.

The receptor was derived from a man between 18 and 35 years old in good health. Some clones in this sample may be carry-over from other donors' samples. V and J are TRBV28 and TRBJ1-4; TRBD1 is a possible D gene (5 bases). Sequenced: naive CD4+ T cells from PBMCs. Specified subset: CD45RA+ positively selected. The CDR3 reads CASSPGGGTNEKLFF. CDR3 in DNA: TGTGCCAGCAGCCCTGGGGGGGGAACGAATGAAAAACTGTTTTTT.